These 13 T cell receptor beta chains originate from one sample sequenced in a study of cytomegalovirus exposure and HLA in healthy donors. The PCR had 60 Vbeta and 13 Jbeta primers. The assay was immunoSEQ multiplex PCR, and TCRdb's table has in-frame clones only and misses some. The sample includes 150,000 or so clones, about three quarters of them seen just once. The sample taken for sequencing was PBMCs. The receptors stem from a young woman in good health and CMV-seronegative.

The rearrangement joins TRBV5-1 to TRBJ1-3; D uncertain. V dropped 0 bases and J dropped 3 bases, with 7 bases sitting between them. The CDR3 consists of 14 residues. Per germline, CDR1 SGHRS and CDR2 YFSETQ. CDR3 nucleotides: TGCGCCAGCAGCTTGGGTCAGGATGGAAACACCATATATTTT. Translating it yields CASSLGQDGNTIYF.

This rearrangement joins TRBV5-1 to TRBJ2-2; possibly TRBD1 for D (5 bases). CDR3 length: 15 residues. The V end lost 0 bases, the J end lost 1 base, and 7 bases lay between the germline ends. CDR1 and CDR2 (germline): SGHRS, YFSETQ. The CDR3 spells CASSLDRWNTGELFF. The CDR3 DNA reads as TGCGCCAGCAGCTTGGACAGGTGGAACACCGGGGAGCTGTTTTTT.

This chain connects TRBV19 to TRBJ1-5; no clear D gene. This CDR3 region has 14 residues. V was clipped by 3 bases and J by 5 bases, with 11 bases between them. The V gene's germline CDR1 is LNHDA and CDR2 SQIVND (reference sequence). The CDR3 protein is CASSMSGRHQPQHF. Here the CDR3 DNA reads TGTGCCAGTAGTATGAGTGGCAGGCATCAGCCCCAGCATTTT.

This clone occurred once. The genes are TRBV5-1 and TRBJ2-1; TRBD2 matches 8 bases. Germline V gene data show CDR1 as SGHRS and CDR2 as YFSETQ. The CDR3 has 14 amino acids. V lost 5 bases to trimming and J lost 5 bases; unmatched junction nucleotides: 6. For the CDR3, the DNA is TGCGCCAGCAGATCTCGGGGGGGAGACAATGAGCAGTTCTTC. Amino acids: CASRSRGGDNEQFF.

The CDR3 loop is CASSLGASGGMTDTQYF. The CDR3 nucleotides are TGTGCCAGCAGCTTAGGCGCTAGCGGGGGGATGACAGATACGCAGTATTTT. This rearrangement joins TRBV11-2 to TRBJ2-3; 11 bases map to TRBD2. This CDR3 is 17 amino acids long. V trimming: 1 base; J trimming: 3 bases; junction bases outside the gene matches: 6. The germline V gene has CDR1 SGHAT and CDR2 FQNNGV.

The J gene is TRBJ1-3, the V gene TRBV9, with 7 bases that match TRBD1. V lost 3 bases to trimming and J lost 2 bases; unmatched junction nucleotides: 5. The CDR3 extends over 15 amino acids. The germline gives CDR1 SGDLS, CDR2 YYNGEE. The CDR3: CASSDRGTAGNTIYF. CDR3 bases: TGTGCCAGCAGCGACCGAGGGACAGCTGGAAACACCATATATTTT.

V usage is TRBV5-4 and J usage is TRBJ1-2, with D possibly TRBD1 on 5 matching bases. V shed 3 bases and J shed 4 bases, with 10 bases lying between them. Germline values: CDR1 SGHNT, CDR2 YYREEE (reference sequence). The CDR3 runs 13 residues. CDR3 nucleotide sequence: TGTGCCAGCAGCTCACCCAGGGTCTATGGCTACACCTTC. Translated, it gives CASSSPRVYGYTF.

This chain uses TRBV4-2 with TRBJ2-1, with 12 bases identical to TRBD2. CDR1 LGHNA and CDR2 YNFKEQ come from the germline V gene. J gave up 1 base and V 2 bases, and 0 bases lay outside the gene matches. CDR3 length equals 16 residues. CDR3: CASSQTSGGSYNEQFF. The DNA of the CDR3 is TGTGCCAGCAGCCAAACTAGCGGGGGGTCCTACAATGAGCAGTTCTTC.

The rearrangement uses TRBV29-1 and TRBJ1-2, with D possibly matching TRBD1 (5 bases). Per the germline V gene, CDR1 is SQVTM and CDR2 is ANQGSEA. V lost 6 bases to trimming and J lost 6 bases, with 17 bases between them. The CDR3 covers 13 residues. The CDR3 DNA sequence: TGCAGCGTGGGCGAAGGGGCAAAAGATGGCTACACCTTC. Its translation is CSVGEGAKDGYTF.

CDR3 coding DNA: TGTGCCAGCAGCTTAGTCCCGGACTATACAGATACGCAGTATTTT. Residues: CASSLVPDYTDTQYF. This rearrangement joins TRBV7-2 to TRBJ2-3; a possible D gene is TRBD2 (6 bases). Trimming took off 1 base at V and 3 bases at J, with 11 bases between the two ends. This CDR3 spans 15 amino acids. In germline, CDR1 is SGHTA, CDR2 FQGNSA.

This clone was found a few times. The chain employs TRBV30 and TRBJ2-2; D gene unclear. V shed 0 bases and J shed 8 bases, with 10 bases lying between them. The CDR3 is 13 amino acids. CDR1 and CDR2 (germline): GTSNPN, SVGIG (reference sequence). The CDR3 DNA reads as TGTGCCTGGAGTGTAATAGAGGAGGGGGAGCTGTTTTTT. Its protein product is CAWSVIEEGELFF.

About this clone itself: This sample also contains other DNA sequences that code for the same CDR3. The CDR3 DNA is TGTGCCAGCAGTCCCCTATCCGGACAGGGGGCAGGCTACACCTTC. As protein: CASSPLSGQGAGYTF. The chain uses TRBV2 and TRBJ1-2; 11 positions match TRBD1. V trimming: 5 bases; J trimming: 8 bases; junction bases outside the gene matches: 10. CDR1 SNHLY and CDR2 FYNNEI come from the germline V gene. The CDR3 runs to 15 residues.

The chain recombines TRBV2 with TRBJ1-5; TRBD1 might be the D (6 bases). The CDR3 is 15 residues long. Per the germline V gene, CDR1 is SNHLY and CDR2 is FYNNEI. V was shortened by 6 bases and J by 0 bases, with 12 bases between the two germline ends. This CDR3 is CASRTGTNSNQPQHF. The CDR3 DNA is TGTGCCAGCAGGACCGGGACAAATAGCAATCAGCCCCAGCATTTT.